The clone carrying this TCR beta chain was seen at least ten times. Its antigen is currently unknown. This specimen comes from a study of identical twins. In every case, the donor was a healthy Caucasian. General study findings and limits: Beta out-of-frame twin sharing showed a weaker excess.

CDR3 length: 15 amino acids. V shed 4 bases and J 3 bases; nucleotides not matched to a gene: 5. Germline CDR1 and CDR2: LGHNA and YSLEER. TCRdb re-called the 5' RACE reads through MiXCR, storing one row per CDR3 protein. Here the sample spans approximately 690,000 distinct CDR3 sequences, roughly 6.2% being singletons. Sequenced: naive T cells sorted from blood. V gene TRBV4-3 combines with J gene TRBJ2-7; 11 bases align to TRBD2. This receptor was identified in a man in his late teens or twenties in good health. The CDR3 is CASSPGLAGHYEQYF. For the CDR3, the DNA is TGCGCCAGCAGCCCCGGACTAGCGGGCCACTACGAGCAGTACTTC.